One sample yielded the 16 T cell receptor beta chains listed below, sequenced in a study of early T cells in non-severe SARS-CoV-2 infection. Each CDR3 protein is one row after TCRdb ran MiXCR on the 5' RACE reads. The sample carries tens of thousands of distinct CDR3 sequences, over 4.5% recorded once. The sequenced sample was whole blood. All receptors come from an adult who was a healthcare worker with PCR-confirmed SARS-CoV-2 infection or an uninfected control (not recorded which).

This clonotype was observed a few times. V usage is TRBV7-2 and J usage is TRBJ1-1; 9 positions agree with TRBD1. The V gene end was trimmed by 4 bases and the J gene end by 2 bases; junction bases not matched to a gene: 5. In germline, CDR1 is SGHTA, CDR2 FQGNSA. The CDR3 spans 15 residues. CDR3 region: CASSSQGALNTEAFF. DNA for the CDR3: TGTGCCAGCAGCTCACAGGGGGCCCTTAACACTGAAGCTTTCTTT.

This clonotype was observed at least ten times. The chain employs TRBV29-1 and TRBJ1-1; TRBD1 aligns across 8 bases. V gave up 6 bases and J gave up 10 bases; unmatched junction bases: 13. The CDR3 has 13 amino acids. CDR1 and CDR2 from the germline V gene are SQVTM and ANQGSEA. CDR3 nucleotides: TGCAGCGTAAAAGGACAGGGAATCTTGGGAGCTTTCTTT. Amino acids: CSVKGQGILGAFF.

This clonotype occurred many times. V is TRBV11-2 and J is TRBJ1-3; 7 nucleotides align to TRBD1. The CDR3 contains 15 residues. The trim removed 2 bases at V and 6 bases at J, leaving 7 bases unmatched. From germline, CDR1 is SGHAT and CDR2 FQNNGV. The CDR3 protein is CASSLRQGAENTIYF. The CDR3 DNA sequence: TGTGCCAGCAGCTTACGACAGGGTGCTGAAAACACCATATATTTT.

This clonotype was picked up many times. The CDR3 nucleotides read TGTGCCTGGAGTGTACTAACAGGGGGTAATGGCTACACCTTC. Residues: CAWSVLTGGNGYTF. This sequence joins TRBV30 and TRBJ1-2, with 8 bases identical to TRBD1. The J segment lost 6 bases and the V segment lost 0 bases, leaving 6 bases of the junction unmatched. The germline V gene encodes CDR1 GTSNPN and CDR2 SVGIG (reference sequence). The length of the CDR3 is 14 residues.

Many counts were recorded for this clonotype. This chain connects TRBV14 to TRBJ2-7; 9 positions match TRBD2. J was trimmed by 2 bases and V by 4 bases; bases with no gene match: 6. This CDR3 is built from 15 residues. From germline, CDR1 is SGHDN and CDR2 FVKESK. The CDR3 here is CASSLGLAPAYEQYF. The CDR3 bases are TGTGCCAGCAGCCTCGGACTAGCGCCTGCCTACGAGCAGTACTTC.

Ten or more counts support this clonotype. The V gene is TRBV5-4, the J gene TRBJ2-3, with 8 positions matching TRBD2. This CDR3 comprises 13 residues. Losses at the gene ends were 3 bases for V and 5 bases for J; bases not matched to a gene: 2. Germline loops: CDR1 SGHNT, CDR2 YYREEE (reference sequence). The CDR3 loop is CASSSAGGDTQYF. For the CDR3, the DNA is TGTGCCAGCAGCTCTGCGGGGGGAGATACGCAGTATTTT.

The chain joins TRBV6-1 to TRBJ1-4; D not resolved. V lost 1 base and J 8 bases, leaving 8 bases between the germline ends. The length of the CDR3 is 13 residues. Germline CDR1 MNHNS, CDR2 SASEGT. This chain's CDR3 is CASSEEDGEKLFF. The DNA of the CDR3 is TGTGCCAGCAGTGAAGAGGACGGAGAAAAACTGTTTTTT.

This clonotype came up many times. The chain joins TRBV18 to TRBJ1-4; D unclear. The CDR3 contains 17 residues. Trimming left V 1 base short and J 7 bases short, with 19 bases between. CDR1 is KGHSH and CDR2 is LQKENI in the germline V gene. CDR3 protein: CASSPQQLEMGREKLFF. DNA for the CDR3: TGTGCCAGCTCACCACAACAATTAGAGATGGGCCGTGAAAAACTGTTTTTT.

This clonotype was seen repeatedly, ten times or more. This chain links TRBV5-1 with TRBJ2-5; D not certain. The CDR3 spans 14 residues. Trimming took 1 base from V and 1 from J, leaving 8 bases between them. In germline, CDR1 is SGHRS, CDR2 YFSETQ. The chain's CDR3 is CASSLPGRQETQYF. The CDR3, as DNA: TGCGCCAGCAGCTTGCCAGGACGCCAAGAGACCCAGTACTTC. Based on the CDR3 plus reference TRBV5-1 and TRBJ2-5, the full variable domain is KAGVTQTPRYLIKTRGQQVTLSCSPISGHRSVSWYQQTPGQGLQFLFEYFSETQRNKGNFPGRFSGRQFSNSRSEMNVSTLELGDSALYLCASSLPGRQETQYFGPGTRLLVL.

The J gene is TRBJ2-1, the V gene TRBV20-1; 8 bases agree with TRBD2. Germline assignment: CDR1 DFQATT and CDR2 SNEGSKA (reference sequence). J was trimmed by 1 base and V by 7 bases; bases with no gene match: 3. The CDR3 is made up of 13 amino acids. The CDR3 is CSVTGGSYNEQFF. As DNA, the CDR3 is TGCAGTGTTACGGGGGGGTCCTACAATGAGCAGTTCTTC.

This clonotype was observed a handful of times. The chain links TRBV7-8 to TRBJ2-7, with 7 bases identical to TRBD1. Germline values: CDR1 SGHVS, CDR2 FQNEAQ. This CDR3 spans 15 amino acids. V trimming: 2 bases; J trimming: 3 bases; junction bases outside the gene matches: 7. CDR3 nucleotide sequence: TGTGCCAGCAGCTTAAGTCGACAGGGAGTCTACGAGCAGTACTTC. Amino acids: CASSLSRQGVYEQYF.

In its sample, this clonotype was seen a few times. The chain is built from TRBV24-1 and TRBJ2-2; no clear D. Germline-derived CDR1 and CDR2 are KGHDR and SFDVKD. Trimming took 4 bases from V and 6 from J, leaving 8 bases between them. CDR3 length equals 13 residues. The CDR3 sequence: CATSDLLAGELFF. The CDR3 coding sequence is TGTGCCACCAGTGACCTCTTAGCCGGGGAGCTGTTTTTT.

This clonotype was seen ten or more times. The DNA for the CDR3 is TGTGCCAGCACCACACGGGGGGCAGGCACCGGGGAGCTGTTTTTT. This translates into CASTTRGAGTGELFF. This rearrangement joins TRBV13 to TRBJ2-2, with D perhaps matching TRBD2 (7 bases). V lost 7 bases and J 4 bases, leaving 16 bases between the germline ends. The germline V gene has CDR1 PRHDT and CDR2 FYEKMQ (reference sequence). The CDR3 sequence is 15 residues long.

This clonotype showed up many times. V and J are TRBV19 and TRBJ2-3; D not certain. Trimming pared 2 bases from V and 7 bases from J, leaving 19 bases between. The CDR3 has 16 amino acids. CDR1 is LNHDA, CDR2 SQIVND, per germline (reference sequence). CDR3 amino acids: CASSIIGTITQYTQYF. The DNA for the CDR3 is TGTGCCAGTAGTATAATCGGAACCATTACACAGTATACGCAGTATTTT. Full variable domain (missing parts from reference TRBV19 and TRBJ2-3): DGGITQSPKYLFRKEGQNVTLSCEQNLNHDAMYWYRQDPGQGLRLIYYSQIVNDFQKGDIAEGYSVSREKKESFPLTVTSAQKNPTAFYLCASSIIGTITQYTQYFGPGTRLTVL.

This clonotype was recorded many times. CDR3 in amino acids: CSVKLGGGSTETQYF. CDR3 DNA sequence: TGCAGCGTTAAATTAGGCGGGGGATCTACGGAGACCCAGTACTTC. The chain combines TRBV29-1 with TRBJ2-5; 7 positions match TRBD2. After removal of 5 bases from V and 5 bases from J, the junction contained 14 bases not matched to a gene. Per the germline V gene, CDR1 is SQVTM and CDR2 is ANQGSEA. The CDR3 totals 15 residues.

This clonotype turned up a few times. This CDR3 reads CASSLQTGEKLFF. The CDR3, as DNA: TGCGCCAGCAGCCTCCAGACCGGGGAAAAACTGTTTTTT. The chain couples TRBV4-1 to TRBJ1-4; D ambiguous. The CDR3 covers 13 residues. Germline loops: CDR1 MGHRA, CDR2 YSYEKL. V shed 4 bases and J shed 8 bases, with 11 bases lying between them.